The sequence of this TCR beta chain was determined in a study of blood T cell repertoires in COVID-19. As for the study in general: The study drew acute and convalescent COVID-19 samples from the United States, Italy and Spain. T cells, B-cell-depleted T cells, or PBMCs provided the cDNA or gDNA that served as material.

Authors' analysis steps: For nucleated cells, counts were estimated from reference gene primer amplification. Some clones are missing from TCRdb's copy, which holds only in-frame ones; the method was immunoSEQ multiplex PCR. V and J calls and clone size are those listed in that table; D and trimming were worked out from the DNA. The sample carries around 100,000 clones, 70% to 90% recorded once. The CDR3 has 17 amino acids. Trimming cost V 4 bases and J 1 base; bases outside gene matches: 8. Germline CDR1 is SGHRS and CDR2 is YFSETQ. Input material: peripheral blood. The rearrangement joins TRBV5-1 to TRBJ2-3, with 11 nucleotides matching TRBD2. The sequence derives from a man aged 50 to 60 in a cohort sampled during active COVID-19. The CDR3 region is CASSPAGTSGGTDTQYF. The CDR3 DNA sequence: TGCGCCAGCAGCCCCGCCGGGACTAGCGGCGGCACAGATACGCAGTATTTT.